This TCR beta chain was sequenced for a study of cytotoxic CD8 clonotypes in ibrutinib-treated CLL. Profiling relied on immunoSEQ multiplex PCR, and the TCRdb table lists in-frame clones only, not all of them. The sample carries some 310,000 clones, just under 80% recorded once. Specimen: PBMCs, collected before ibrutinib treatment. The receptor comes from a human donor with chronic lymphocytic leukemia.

The CDR3 DNA follows: TGTGCCAGTCGGACTAGCGGGAATGAGCAGTTCTTC. Protein sequence: CASRTSGNEQFF. The gene calls are TRBV19 and TRBJ2-1, with 11 bases fitting TRBD2. Germline CDR1 is LNHDA and CDR2 is SQIVND (reference sequence). This CDR3 has 12 amino acids. V lost 8 bases, J lost 7 bases, and 1 base stayed unmatched.